The 10 T cell receptor beta chains presented below share a single source sample, sequenced in a study of PD-1 blockade in classical Hodgkin lymphoma. As to time point: cycle 4 day 1 (C4D1), after 6 weeks of nivolumab. All trial patients relapsed after autologous stem cell transplantation. Some clones are missing from TCRdb's copy, which holds only in-frame ones; the method was immunoSEQ multiplex PCR. The sample comprises roughly 94,000 clones, about 92% of which are singletons, and around 2% rests with the top ten. The source material was peripheral blood mononuclear cells (PBMCs), sampled before the fourth cycle of nivolumab. Source of these receptors: a human donor with classical Hodgkin lymphoma.

The V and J genes are TRBV27 and TRBJ1-4, with TRBD1 matching over 7 bases. Losses at the gene ends were 7 bases for V and 4 bases for J; bases not matched to a gene: 6. The CDR3 has 14 amino acids. Germline CDR1 MNHEY, CDR2 SMNVEV (reference sequence). The CDR3 DNA reads TGTGCCAGCACCACAGGGGCCCTTAATGAAAAACTGTTTTTT. The encoded protein is CASTTGALNEKLFF.

The chain recombines TRBV6-5 with TRBJ1-1; D is ambiguous. CDR3 length: 11 amino acids. Per germline, CDR1 MNHEY and CDR2 SVGAGI. Trimming removed 5 bases at V and 5 bases at J, with 6 bases between. The DNA of the CDR3 is TGTGCCAGCAGTACTGGGACTGAAGCTTTCTTT. Translating it yields CASSTGTEAFF.

This clone appeared once. The chain carries TRBV28 and TRBJ2-7; D is unclear. Germline assignment: CDR1 MDHEN and CDR2 SYDVKM. The CDR3 spans 14 residues. Trimming cost V 2 bases and J 4 bases, with 12 bases left between them. This CDR3 is CASSLPGSKYEQYF. The CDR3 coding sequence is TGTGCCAGCAGTTTACCGGGCTCTAAGTACGAGCAGTACTTC.

This sequence joins TRBV12-5 and TRBJ2-7; D is ambiguous. Germline CDR1 is LGHNT and CDR2 is FRNRAP. V was pared by 1 base and J by 4 bases, with 11 bases between. The CDR3 spans 14 residues. CDR3 in DNA: TGTGCTAGTGGTTTGGATGGTGAGTGGTACGAGCAGTACTTC. Translated: CASGLDGEWYEQYF.

The rearrangement links TRBV18 to TRBJ2-3; D uncertain. The CDR3 is 11 residues long. Germline V gives CDR1 KGHSH, CDR2 LQKENI. V dropped 2 bases and J dropped 6 bases, with 3 bases sitting between them. Written as DNA, the CDR3 is TGTGCCAGCTCACCAGTGGATACGCAGTATTTT. Translating gives CASSPVDTQYF.

The genes are TRBV11-2 and TRBJ2-1; 16 bases align to TRBD2. The CDR3 covers 19 residues. Looked up from germline, CDR1 is SGHAT and CDR2 is FQNNGV. Trimming took 5 bases from V and 3 from J; bases not matched to a gene: 10. CDR3 region: CASSARPGLAGGDYNEQFF. The DNA for the CDR3 is TGTGCCAGCAGCGCGCGCCCGGGACTAGCGGGAGGGGACTACAATGAGCAGTTCTTC.

The V call is TRBV2, the J call TRBJ1-4; the D is unclear. The CDR3 contains 13 residues. Trimming stripped 6 bases from V and 8 bases from J, with 13 bases between. Germline CDR1 and CDR2: SNHLY and FYNNEI. The CDR3 DNA is TGTGCCAGCAGAGGCCTCCCCGGGGAAAAACTGTTTTTT. This gives the protein CASRGLPGEKLFF.

This chain uses TRBV7-8 with TRBJ2-5; TRBD2 matches 7 bases. Germline-derived CDR1 and CDR2 are SGHVS and FQNEAQ. CDR3 length: 16 residues. V shed 3 bases, J shed 3 bases, and the junction held 10 bases outside the gene matches. The CDR3 DNA reads TGTGCCAGCAGCTTTACAAGCGGGAAGGGGAAAGAGACCCAGTACTTC. Encoded protein: CASSFTSGKGKETQYF.

The V gene is TRBV6-6, the J gene TRBJ2-1, with 9 positions matching TRBD2. The CDR3 sequence is 15 residues long. The V gene end was trimmed by 7 bases and the J gene end by 6 bases; junction bases not matched to a gene: 10. CDR1 is MNHNY and CDR2 is SVGAGI in the germline V gene (reference sequence). As DNA, the CDR3 is TGTGCCAGCACCTGGGTTGCGGGAGGGCCCAATGAGCAGTTCTTC. Its protein product is CASTWVAGGPNEQFF.

This rearrangement joins TRBV10-3 to TRBJ2-3; 7 nucleotides match TRBD2. V shed 6 bases, J shed 1 base, and the junction held 10 bases outside the gene matches. Germline values: CDR1 ENHRY, CDR2 SYGVKD. The length of the CDR3 is 16 residues. The CDR3 loop reads CAIRPDSGRGTDTQYF. The CDR3 coding sequence is TGTGCCATCAGACCTGATAGCGGGCGGGGCACAGATACGCAGTATTTT.